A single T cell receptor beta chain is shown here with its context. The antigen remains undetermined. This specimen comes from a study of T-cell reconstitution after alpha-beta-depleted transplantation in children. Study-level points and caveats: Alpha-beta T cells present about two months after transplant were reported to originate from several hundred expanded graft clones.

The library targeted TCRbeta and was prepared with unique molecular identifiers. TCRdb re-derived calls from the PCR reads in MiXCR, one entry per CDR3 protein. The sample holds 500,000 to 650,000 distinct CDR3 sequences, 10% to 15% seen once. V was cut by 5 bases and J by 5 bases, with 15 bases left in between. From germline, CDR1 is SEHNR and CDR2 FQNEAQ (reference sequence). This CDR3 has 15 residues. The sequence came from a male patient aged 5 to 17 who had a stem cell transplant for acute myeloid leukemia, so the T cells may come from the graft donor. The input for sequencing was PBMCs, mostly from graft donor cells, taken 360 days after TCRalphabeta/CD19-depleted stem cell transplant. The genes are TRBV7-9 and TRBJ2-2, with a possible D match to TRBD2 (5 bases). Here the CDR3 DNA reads TGTGCCAGCAGCCCTAGCTTAGCTCGGACCGGGGAGCTGTTTTTT. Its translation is CASSPSLARTGELFF.